The 29 T cell receptor beta chains listed next were all sequenced from one sample in a study of blood T cell repertoires in COVID-19 (dated by TCRdb to the early 2020s). The protocol used for the library was the immunoSEQ multiplex PCR assay. As stored in TCRdb, this immuneACCESS dataset retains in-frame rearrangements with V and J assigned. A fraction of the clones does not appear; measured against another copy, unresolved V genes explain less than half of the discrepancy, and the remainder lacks a known reason. A total of a few hundred thousand clones appear in this sample, roughly 89% of them only once. The leading ten clones occupy roughly 4.5% of the sample. Specimen: peripheral blood. These receptors were collected from a woman between 40 and 55 years old who had recovered from COVID-19.

This chain links TRBV10-1 with TRBJ2-3; 7 bases agree with TRBD1. The CDR3 runs to 12 residues. Germline V gene data show CDR1 as WNHNN and CDR2 as SYGVQD (reference sequence). The junction had 0 bases not matched to a gene; V was cut back by 5 bases and J by 4 bases. The CDR3 bases are TGCGCCAGCAGTACAGGGGCAGATACGCAGTATTTT. This sequence encodes CASSTGADTQYF.

The gene calls are TRBV7-7 and TRBJ2-2; D is possibly TRBD2 (5 bases). This CDR3 region has 15 residues. Between the trimmed V and J ends, which lost 4 bases and 2 bases, there was a span of 11 bases. In germline, CDR1 is SSHAT, CDR2 FNYEAQ (reference sequence). This CDR3 reads CASSSREGNTGELFF. CDR3 bases: TGTGCCAGCAGCTCCCGGGAAGGAAACACCGGGGAGCTGTTTTTT.

The chain links TRBV6-5 to TRBJ1-6, with a possible D match to TRBD1 (5 bases). V lost 8 bases to trimming and J lost 7 bases, with 12 bases between them. This CDR3 contains 13 residues. Germline values: CDR1 MNHEY, CDR2 SVGAGI. This chain's CDR3 is CASRRGMNSPLHF. CDR3 sequence (DNA): TGTGCCAGCCGGCGGGGGATGAATTCACCCCTCCACTTT.

The gene calls are TRBV4-3 and TRBJ1-2; D might be TRBD1 (5 bases). The CDR3 loop spans 16 amino acids. Trimming pared 3 bases from V and 8 bases from J, leaving 22 bases between. CDR1 LGHNA and CDR2 YSLEER come from the germline V gene. The CDR3 sequence is CASSQTTLAAGEGYTF. The DNA of the CDR3 is TGCGCCAGCAGCCAGACCACCCTCGCTGCGGGGGAGGGCTACACCTTC.

This chain joins TRBV7-2 and TRBJ2-3; D is perhaps TRBD2 (6 bases). Looked up from germline, CDR1 is SGHTA and CDR2 is FQGNSA. The CDR3 totals 16 residues. V dropped 1 base and J dropped 0 bases, with 11 bases sitting between them. The CDR3 sequence is CASSLEAGSSTDTQYF. The CDR3 DNA follows: TGTGCCAGCAGCTTAGAAGCGGGTTCTAGCACAGATACGCAGTATTTT.

The J gene is TRBJ2-7, the V gene TRBV7-9; D perhaps matches TRBD2 (6 bases). V was pared by 8 bases and J by 1 base, with 12 bases between. The CDR3 consists of 13 residues. Germline CDR1 reads SEHNR; CDR2 reads FQNEAQ (reference sequence). In DNA, the CDR3 is TGTGCCAGCTCTGTGGGGGGTTCCTACGAGCAGTACGTC. It yields the protein CASSVGGSYEQYV.

CDR3 nucleotide sequence: TGTGCCAGCAGTGTGAGGGCGCAGGTGGGTGGCTACACCTTC. Its protein product is CASSVRAQVGGYTF. This chain uses TRBV27 with TRBJ1-2; D is ambiguous. With 5 bases removed from V and 7 bases from J, the gap between germline ends came to 17 bases. The germline gives CDR1 MNHEY, CDR2 SMNVEV (reference sequence). The CDR3 has 14 amino acids.

CDR3 loop: CASSLGGAGELFF. DNA for the CDR3: TGTGCCAGCAGCTTAGGGGGGGCCGGGGAGCTGTTTTTT. This chain connects TRBV11-2 to TRBJ2-2; D is possibly TRBD2 (6 bases). Germline V lookup: CDR1 SGHAT, CDR2 FQNNGV. The V and J ends lost 1 base and 6 bases respectively, with 6 bases between them. This CDR3 comprises 13 residues.

The rearrangement joins TRBV7-9 to TRBJ1-2; no clear D gene. Deletions cut 5 bases from V and 1 base from J, with 8 bases between. The CDR3 loop spans 13 amino acids. Per the germline V gene, CDR1 is SEHNR and CDR2 is FQNEAQ (reference sequence). As DNA, the CDR3 is TGTGCCAGCAGCGGCAACCTTAACTATGGCTACACCTTC. Translated: CASSGNLNYGYTF.

The chain couples TRBV5-1 to TRBJ1-1, with D tentatively TRBD1 (6 bases). This CDR3 has 13 amino acids. V was shortened by 3 bases and J by 4 bases, with 10 bases between the two germline ends. Germline V gene lookup returns CDR1 SGHRS and CDR2 YFSETQ. The CDR3 coding sequence is TGCGCCAGCAGCTCGACAGGAGTCACTGAAGCTTTCTTT. Amino acids: CASSSTGVTEAFF.

The chain has TRBV29-1 and TRBJ1-1, with D uncertain. CDR1 is SQVTM, CDR2 ANQGSEA, per germline. The CDR3 runs to 11 residues. V was trimmed by 4 bases and J by 0 bases, leaving 3 bases between them. Here the CDR3 reads CSVAVNTEAFF. The CDR3 nucleotides read TGCAGCGTTGCGGTGAACACTGAAGCTTTCTTT.

J is TRBJ1-1 and V is TRBV28, with 12 bases lining up with TRBD1. Germline CDR1 MDHEN, CDR2 SYDVKM. The CDR3 extends over 14 amino acids. With V trimmed by 2 bases and J by 11 bases, 6 bases remained unmatched. The CDR3 region is CASSLGGQGARAFF. The CDR3 nucleotides read TGTGCCAGCAGTTTAGGGGGACAGGGGGCGAGGGCTTTCTTT.

This clone was observed a few times. The genes are TRBV3-1 (or the pseudogene TRBV3-2) and TRBJ1-2, with TRBD1 matching over 9 bases. This CDR3 spans 14 amino acids. Germline V CDR1 and CDR2: LGHDT, YNNKEL (reference sequence). The V gene end was trimmed by 5 bases and the J gene end by 4 bases; junction bases not matched to a gene: 5. CDR3 nucleotides: TGTGCCAGCAGCAAACAGGGGGCATTCTATGGCTACACCTTC. It encodes CASSKQGAFYGYTF.

This chain connects TRBV21-1 to TRBJ1-2; the D call of TRBD1 is as the table states it, not checked on the DNA. TRBV21-1 is assigned pseudogene status. The CDR3 length is 15 residues. This CDR3 is CASSNNRGLGYGYTF. The CDR3 coding sequence is TGTGCCAGCAGCAACAACAGGGGATTGGGCTATGGCTACACCTTC.

The chain recombines TRBV11-3 with TRBJ2-7; the match to TRBD2 covers 7 bases. This CDR3 comprises 14 residues. In germline, CDR1 is SGHNT, CDR2 YENEEA. V trimming: 5 bases; J trimming: 3 bases; junction bases outside the gene matches: 7. The DNA of the CDR3 is TGTGCCAGCAGCGGGCCGGGACTAAACTACGAGCAGTACGTC. Protein product: CASSGPGLNYEQYV.

The chain uses TRBV6-6 and TRBJ1-2; no clear D gene. In germline, CDR1 is MNHNY, CDR2 SVGAGI (reference sequence). V lost 3 bases to trimming and J lost 7 bases, with 21 bases between them. This CDR3 has 16 residues. The CDR3: CASSYSRTGKLFGYTF. DNA for the CDR3: TGTGCCAGCAGTTATTCAAGGACCGGGAAGTTGTTTGGCTACACCTTC.

The rearrangement joins TRBV5-4 to TRBJ2-5; D call uncertain. From germline, CDR1 is SGHNT and CDR2 YYREEE (reference sequence). The CDR3 loop spans 17 amino acids. Between the trimmed V and J ends, which lost 3 bases and 4 bases, there was a span of 22 bases. The CDR3 DNA reads TGTGCCAGCAGCTCCCCAACAGACGGAAACCTGGGAGAGACCCAGTACTTC. Its translation is CASSSPTDGNLGETQYF.

V usage is TRBV27 and J usage is TRBJ1-2, with a possible D match to TRBD1 (5 bases). Trimming took 5 bases from V and 4 from J, leaving 20 bases between them. The CDR3 has 16 residues. Germline CDR1 is MNHEY and CDR2 is SMNVEV (reference sequence). As DNA, the CDR3 is TGTGCCAGCAGTCCGCCGCCGGCGGGGCGCGTCTATGGCTACACCTTC. Protein: CASSPPPAGRVYGYTF.

This clone has just a few counts. The chain links TRBV14 to TRBJ1-2; D not certain. V gave up 4 bases and J gave up 5 bases, with 11 bases separating them. The CDR3 consists of 13 residues. Germline CDR1 reads SGHDN; CDR2 reads FVKESK. CDR3 loop: CASSPRPLYGYTF. CDR3 DNA: TGTGCCAGCAGCCCTAGGCCGCTTTATGGCTACACCTTC.

The V gene is TRBV9, the J gene TRBJ1-1, with a weak D call TRBD1 (6 bases). The CDR3 has 14 amino acids. Trimming removed 4 bases at V and 8 bases at J, with 18 bases between. Germline lookup yields CDR1 SGDLS and CDR2 YYNGEE. Here the CDR3 reads CASSIRTERAEAFF. The CDR3 DNA reads TGTGCCAGCAGCATCAGGACAGAACGCGCCGAAGCTTTCTTT.

V gene TRBV7-2 combines with J gene TRBJ1-2, with 12 bases that match TRBD1. J was trimmed by 5 bases and V by 5 bases; bases with no gene match: 6. Germline values: CDR1 SGHTA, CDR2 FQGNSA. The CDR3 sequence is 15 residues long. CDR3 residues: CASSPGTGGVYGYTF. CDR3 DNA: TGTGCCAGCAGCCCCGGGACAGGGGGCGTATATGGCTACACCTTC.

The V gene is TRBV19, the J gene TRBJ1-3; no clear D. Germline loops: CDR1 LNHDA, CDR2 SQIVND (reference sequence). Trimming pared 10 bases from V and 0 bases from J, leaving 22 bases between. This CDR3 is 17 amino acids long. The DNA for the CDR3 is TGTGCCACCACCGAGATAGACGGGTTTTACTCTGGAAACACCATATATTTT. This translates into CATTEIDGFYSGNTIYF.

This chain connects TRBV3-1 (or the pseudogene TRBV3-2) to TRBJ2-7; D is perhaps TRBD1 (5 bases). V gave up 4 bases and J gave up 3 bases, with 7 bases separating them. The CDR3 is 12 residues long. The germline V gene encodes CDR1 LGHDT and CDR2 YNNKEL (reference sequence). The CDR3 DNA reads as TGTGCCAGCAGCCGAGGACACTACGAGCAGTACTTC. It codes for CASSRGHYEQYF.

This chain joins TRBV6-1 and TRBJ1-2; TRBD1 matches 10 bases. Per the germline V gene, CDR1 is MNHNS and CDR2 is SASEGT. Unmatched junction bases numbered 14, after V lost 11 bases and J lost 8 bases. The CDR3 runs to 14 residues. The CDR3 loop reads CAGHPGGTGVGYTF. In nucleotides, the CDR3 is TGTGCCGGCCATCCCGGCGGGACAGGGGTAGGCTACACCTTC.

The genes are TRBV7-2 and TRBJ2-3, with 9 bases matching TRBD1. Germline V gene data show CDR1 as SGHTA and CDR2 as FQGNSA. This CDR3 is built from 15 residues. Unmatched junction bases numbered 9, after V lost 4 bases and J lost 7 bases. CDR3 nucleotide sequence: TGTGCCAGCAGCTATCCCGGGACAGGGTCATATACGCAGTATTTT. Its protein is CASSYPGTGSYTQYF.

The gene calls are TRBV5-6 and TRBJ2-2; a possible D gene is TRBD1 (5 bases). In germline, CDR1 is SGHDT, CDR2 YYEEEE. V was trimmed by 1 base and J by 5 bases, leaving 12 bases between them. This CDR3 region has 15 residues. The CDR3 sequence: CASSLSRVRTGELFF. The CDR3 DNA follows: TGTGCCAGCAGCTTGAGCAGGGTGAGAACCGGGGAGCTGTTTTTT.

V usage is TRBV4-3 and J usage is TRBJ2-3; D not certain. Germline V gives CDR1 LGHNA, CDR2 YSLEER. CDR3 length: 13 amino acids. Trimming cost V 0 bases and J 4 bases, with 5 bases left between them. The CDR3 bases are TGCGCCAGCAGCCAAGAGGCCCCAGATACGCAGTATTTT. This encodes CASSQEAPDTQYF.

The V call is TRBV7-8, the J call TRBJ1-2; 8 bases are shared with TRBD1. CDR1 and CDR2 (germline): SGHVS, FQNEAQ. The CDR3 consists of 15 residues. Trimming took 6 bases from V and 6 from J; bases not matched to a gene: 12. The CDR3 region is CASSYLGQGTHGYTF. The CDR3 nucleotides read TGTGCCAGCAGTTATCTTGGACAGGGTACCCATGGCTACACCTTC.

About this clone: Other DNA sequences within the sample encode an identical CDR3. The J gene is TRBJ2-3, the V gene TRBV19; D may be TRBD2 (5 bases). Germline lookup yields CDR1 LNHDA and CDR2 SQIVND (reference sequence). CDR3 size: 13 residues. Deletions cut 3 bases from V and 6 bases from J, with 10 bases between. CDR3 DNA sequence: TGTGCCAGTAGTATTCGGGGTACGGATACGCAGTATTTT. It specifies CASSIRGTDTQYF.